Listed below are T cell receptor beta chains from one sample, sequenced in a study of CD4 T cells in relation to SARS-CoV-2 and coronaviruses. These TCRs' antigens remain unknown. Some clones are missing from TCRdb's copy, which holds only in-frame ones; the method was immunoSEQ multiplex PCR. The sample includes about 20,000 clones, around 74% of them seen just once. Sequenced: CD4+ T cells from PBMCs, cultured in vitro. The receptors were gathered from a human donor in good health. CDR3s include the opening cysteine and the closing phenylalanine or tryptophan. The D gene is left open where the match is weak. Clone size, where shown, is once, few, many, or a class for clones that have expanded.

D	length	size	V	J	CDR3	DNA
-	15	-	TRBV30	TRBJ1-3	CAWSGGTASGNTIYF	TGTGCCTGGAGTGGGGGGACGGCCTCTGGAAACACCATATATTTT
-	15	-	TRBV7-2	TRBJ1-1	CASSLAGLTNTEAFF	TGTGCCAGCAGCTTGGCGGGACTGACGAACACTGAAGCTTTCTTT
-	15	-	TRBV9	TRBJ2-1	CASSGGRSSNNEQFF	TGTGCCAGCAGCGGAGGTAGGAGCTCTAACAATGAGCAGTTCTTC
-	17	-	TRBV19	TRBJ2-2	CASSIARGSRGTGELFF	TGTGCCAGTAGTATAGCTAGAGGATCTCGAGGCACCGGGGAGCTGTTTTTT
TRBD1	13	-	TRBV12-3/TRBV12-4	TRBJ2-7	CASSLKSGGPVLF	TGTGCCAGCAGTTTAAAGTCAGGGGGCCCCGTACTGTTC
TRBD1	14	few	TRBV5-1	TRBJ1-2	CASSYTGQEDGYTF	TGCGCCAGCAGCTACACGGGACAGGAGGATGGCTACACCTTC
-	14	-	TRBV18	TRBJ1-3	CASSGASSGNTIYF	TGTGCCAGCTCAGGGGCTAGCTCTGGAAACACCATATATTTT
-	14	-	TRBV5-6	TRBJ1-5	CASSLEGRNQPQHF	TGTGCCAGCAGCTTGGAGGGCCGCAATCAGCCCCAGCATTTT
-	14	-	TRBV9	TRBJ2-5	CASSVDGQIETQYF	TGTGCCAGCAGCGTAGACGGACAGATAGAGACCCAGTACTTC
-	16	-	TRBV5-1	TRBJ2-2	CASSLESGPNTGELFF	TGCGCCAGCAGCTTGGAGTCCGGACCGAACACCGGGGAGCTGTTTTTT
-	13	-	TRBV29-1	TRBJ1-1	CSVTGNLNTEAFF	TGCAGCGTTACAGGGAACTTGAACACTGAAGCTTTCTTT
TRBD1	15	-	TRBV5-1	TRBJ2-7	CASSQGQEGTYEQYF	TGCGCCAGCAGCCAGGGACAGGAGGGAACCTACGAGCAGTACTTC
-	12	once	TRBV2	TRBJ2-5	CASRLFRETQYF	TGTGCCAGCAGACTCTTTCGAGAGACCCAGTACTTC
TRBD2	14	-	TRBV27	TRBJ2-1	CASSTGGVYNEQFF	TGTGCCAGCAGTACGGGGGGGGTTTACAATGAGCAGTTCTTC
-	13	-	TRBV19	TRBJ1-1	CASSPGGPTEAFF	TGTGCCAGTAGCCCCGGGGGCCCCACTGAAGCTTTCTTT
-	13	few	TRBV11-3	TRBJ2-1	CASSLGSYNEQFF	TGTGCCAGCAGCTTAGGCTCCTACAATGAGCAGTTCTTC
-	14	-	TRBV11-1	TRBJ1-2	CASSLGARNYGYTF	TGTGCCAGCAGCTTGGGGGCTCGGAACTATGGCTACACCTTC
TRBD2	16	-	TRBV3-1/TRBV3-2	TRBJ2-5	CASSPIFRGGSETQYF	TGTGCCAGCAGCCCCATCTTTCGGGGAGGGTCGGAGACCCAGTACTTC
-	15	-	TRBV28	TRBJ2-7	CASTSLNLASREQYF	TGTGCCAGCACCTCTTTGAATCTAGCGTCCCGGGAGCAGTACTTC
-	13	-	TRBV2	TRBJ1-6	CASSEAGGSPLHF	TGTGCCAGCAGTGAAGCCGGAGGCTCACCCCTCCACTTT
-	14	-	TRBV6-6	TRBJ1-2	CASSYRDRNYGYTF	TGTGCCAGCAGTTACCGAGACAGGAACTATGGCTACACCTTC
-	14	-	TRBV27	TRBJ2-7	CASSLNPDPYEQYF	TGTGCCAGCAGTTTAAACCCGGACCCCTACGAGCAGTACTTC
-	13	-	TRBV6-5	TRBJ1-2	CASSFKGDYGYTF	TGTGCCAGCAGTTTTAAAGGGGATTATGGCTACACCTTC
TRBD2	15	-	TRBV29-1	TRBJ2-1	CSVGYRLAGENEQFF	TGCAGCGTTGGTTACCGACTAGCGGGAGAAAATGAGCAGTTCTTC
-	19	few	TRBV6-1	TRBJ1-6	CASSEALPWTAAYNSPLHF	TGTGCCAGCAGTGAAGCGCTTCCCTGGACAGCTGCTTATAATTCACCCCTCCACTTT
TRBD1	15	-	TRBV3-1/TRBV3-2	TRBJ1-1	CASSRPGQMNTEAFF	TGTGCCAGCAGCCGTCCGGGACAGATGAACACTGAAGCTTTCTTT
TRBD1	13	once	TRBV7-3	TRBJ1-1	CASSLTTGARAFF	TGTGCCAGCAGCTTAACGACAGGGGCTCGAGCTTTCTTT
-	14	-	TRBV28	TRBJ1-1	CASSFWGMNTEAFF	TGTGCCAGCAGTTTCTGGGGGATGAACACTGAAGCTTTCTTT
-	13	-	TRBV6-4	TRBJ2-2	CASSPGNTGELFF	TGTGCCAGCAGCCCCGGGAACACCGGGGAGCTGTTTTTT
-	11	-	TRBV5-1	TRBJ2-5	CASSLAETQYF	TGCGCCAGCAGCTTGGCAGAGACCCAGTACTTC
-	15	once	TRBV9	TRBJ2-1	CASSVGNSPYNEQFF	TGTGCCAGCAGCGTTGGTAACAGCCCCTACAATGAGCAGTTCTTC
-	16	few	TRBV11-2	TRBJ1-3	CASRRWALSGGNTIYF	TGTGCCAGCAGAAGATGGGCCCTCTCAGGTGGAAACACCATATATTTT
-	11	-	TRBV6-5	TRBJ2-7	CASRDSYEQYF	TGTGCCAGCAGGGACAGCTACGAGCAGTACTTC
-	14	once	TRBV5-5	TRBJ2-7	CASSLGLHSYEQYF	TGTGCCAGCAGCTTGGGGCTCCACTCCTACGAGCAGTACTTC
TRBD1	14	-	TRBV11-2	TRBJ1-1	CASRHRGEGTEAFF	TGTGCCAGCAGGCACAGGGGTGAGGGCACTGAAGCTTTCTTT